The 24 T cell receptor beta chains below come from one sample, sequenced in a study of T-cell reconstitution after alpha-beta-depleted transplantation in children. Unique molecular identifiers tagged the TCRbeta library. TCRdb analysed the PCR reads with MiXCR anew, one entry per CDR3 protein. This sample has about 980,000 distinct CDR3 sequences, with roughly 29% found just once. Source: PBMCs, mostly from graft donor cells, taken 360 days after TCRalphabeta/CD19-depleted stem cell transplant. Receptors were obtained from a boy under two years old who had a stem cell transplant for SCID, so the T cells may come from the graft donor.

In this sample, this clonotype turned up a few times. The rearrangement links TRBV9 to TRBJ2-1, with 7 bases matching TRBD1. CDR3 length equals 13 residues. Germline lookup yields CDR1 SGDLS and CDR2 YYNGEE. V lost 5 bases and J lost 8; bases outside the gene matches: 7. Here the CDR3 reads CASSATGDDEQFF. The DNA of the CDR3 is TGTGCCAGCAGTGCCACAGGGGACGATGAGCAGTTCTTC.

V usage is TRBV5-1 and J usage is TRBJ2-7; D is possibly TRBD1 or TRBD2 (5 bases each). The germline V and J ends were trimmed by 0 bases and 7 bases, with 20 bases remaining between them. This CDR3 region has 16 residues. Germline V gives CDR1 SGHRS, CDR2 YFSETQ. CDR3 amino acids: CASSLAILSRGGEQYF. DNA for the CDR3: TGCGCCAGCAGCTTGGCTATCCTCTCGAGGGGCGGAGAGCAGTACTTC.

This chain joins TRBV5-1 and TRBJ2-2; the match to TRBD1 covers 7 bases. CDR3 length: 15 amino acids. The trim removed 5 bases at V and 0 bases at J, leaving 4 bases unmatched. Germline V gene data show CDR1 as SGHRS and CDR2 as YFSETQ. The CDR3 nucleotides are TGCGCCAGCAGACAACAGGGGTCGAACACCGGGGAGCTGTTTTTT. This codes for CASRQQGSNTGELFF.

CDR3 loop: CASSAVTEAFF. The CDR3 DNA follows: TGTGCCAGCAGTGCCGTTACTGAAGCTTTCTTT. This chain links TRBV6-6 with TRBJ1-1; D not resolved. The CDR3 length is 11 residues. Looked up from germline, CDR1 is MNHNY and CDR2 is SVGAGI (reference sequence). V shed 5 bases and J shed 5 bases, with 6 bases lying between them.

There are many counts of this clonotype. CDR3 region: CASSPRGGGITDTQYF. CDR3 nucleotides: TGTGCCAGCAGCCCCCGTGGAGGGGGGATCACAGATACGCAGTATTTT. The chain combines TRBV2 with TRBJ2-3; D may match TRBD1 or TRBD2 (6 bases each). Germline V gene data show CDR1 as SNHLY and CDR2 as FYNNEI. The V gene lost 6 bases and the J gene lost 2 bases, with 18 bases spanning the gap. This CDR3 is built from 16 residues.

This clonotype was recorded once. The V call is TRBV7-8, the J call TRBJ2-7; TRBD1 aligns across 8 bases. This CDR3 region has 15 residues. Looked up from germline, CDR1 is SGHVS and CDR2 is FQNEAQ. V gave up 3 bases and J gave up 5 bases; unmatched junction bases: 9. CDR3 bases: TGTGCCAGCAGCTTTACCCGGACAGGGAACCACGAGCAGTACTTC. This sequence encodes CASSFTRTGNHEQYF.

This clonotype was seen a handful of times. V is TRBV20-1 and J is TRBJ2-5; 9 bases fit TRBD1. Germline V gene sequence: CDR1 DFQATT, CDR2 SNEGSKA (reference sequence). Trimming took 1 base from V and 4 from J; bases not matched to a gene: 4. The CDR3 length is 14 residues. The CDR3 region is CSARGTGDGETQYF. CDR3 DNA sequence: TGCAGTGCTAGAGGGACAGGGGACGGAGAGACCCAGTACTTC.

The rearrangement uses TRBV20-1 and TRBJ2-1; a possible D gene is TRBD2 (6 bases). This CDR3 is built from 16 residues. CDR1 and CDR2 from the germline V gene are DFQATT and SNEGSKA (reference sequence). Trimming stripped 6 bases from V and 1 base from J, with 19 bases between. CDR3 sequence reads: CSAPTRAGSSYNEQFF. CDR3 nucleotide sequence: TGCAGTGCGCCCACCAGGGCGGGGTCGTCCTACAATGAGCAGTTCTTC.

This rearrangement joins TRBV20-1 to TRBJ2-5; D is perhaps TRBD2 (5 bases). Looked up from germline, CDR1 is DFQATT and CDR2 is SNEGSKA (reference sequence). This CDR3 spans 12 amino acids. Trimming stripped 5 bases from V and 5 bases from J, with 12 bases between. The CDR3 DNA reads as TGCAGTGCTTCCGGGCCGGGGGAGACCCAGTACTTC. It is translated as CSASGPGETQYF.

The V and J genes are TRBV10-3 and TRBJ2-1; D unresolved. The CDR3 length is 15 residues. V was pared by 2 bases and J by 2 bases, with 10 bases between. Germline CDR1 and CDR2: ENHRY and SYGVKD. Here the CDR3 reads CAISEGDTPYNEQFF. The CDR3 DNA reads TGTGCCATCAGTGAGGGGGATACCCCCTACAATGAGCAGTTCTTC.

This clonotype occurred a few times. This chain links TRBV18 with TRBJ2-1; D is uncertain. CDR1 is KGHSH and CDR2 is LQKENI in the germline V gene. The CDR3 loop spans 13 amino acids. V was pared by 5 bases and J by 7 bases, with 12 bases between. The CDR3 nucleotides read TGTGCCAGCTCATCCGGCGCCAGGAATGAGCAGTTCTTC. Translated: CASSSGARNEQFF.

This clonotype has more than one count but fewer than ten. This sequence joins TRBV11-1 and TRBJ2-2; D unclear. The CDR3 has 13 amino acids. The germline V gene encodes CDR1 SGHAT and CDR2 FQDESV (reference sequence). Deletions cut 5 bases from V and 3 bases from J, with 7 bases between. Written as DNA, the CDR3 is TGTGCCAGCAGCCGACTTTACACCGGGGAGCTGTTTTTT. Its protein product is CASSRLYTGELFF.

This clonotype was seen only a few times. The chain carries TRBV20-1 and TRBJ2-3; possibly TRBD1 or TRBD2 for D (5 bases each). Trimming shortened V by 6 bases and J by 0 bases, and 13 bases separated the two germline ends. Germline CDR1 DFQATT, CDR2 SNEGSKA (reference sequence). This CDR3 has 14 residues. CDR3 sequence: CSARSWDSTDTQYF. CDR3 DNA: TGCAGTGCCCGTTCGTGGGACAGCACAGATACGCAGTATTTT.

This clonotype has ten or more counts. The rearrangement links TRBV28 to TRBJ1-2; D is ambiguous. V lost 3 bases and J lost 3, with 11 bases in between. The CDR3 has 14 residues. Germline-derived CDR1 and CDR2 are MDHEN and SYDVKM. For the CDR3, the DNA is TGTGCCAGCAGTTTTCACGGGTCCCACTATGGCTACACCTTC. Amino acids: CASSFHGSHYGYTF.

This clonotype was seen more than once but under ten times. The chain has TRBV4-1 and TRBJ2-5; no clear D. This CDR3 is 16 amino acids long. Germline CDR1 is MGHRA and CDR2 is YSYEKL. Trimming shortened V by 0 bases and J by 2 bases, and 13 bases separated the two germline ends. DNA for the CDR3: TGCGCCAGCAGCCAAGATGTGTGGTTGGTTCAAGAGACCCAGTACTTC. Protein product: CASSQDVWLVQETQYF.

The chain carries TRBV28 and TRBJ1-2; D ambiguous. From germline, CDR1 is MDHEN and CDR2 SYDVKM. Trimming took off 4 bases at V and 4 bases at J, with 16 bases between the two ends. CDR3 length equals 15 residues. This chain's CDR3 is CASSWSARFPYGYTF. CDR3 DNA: TGTGCCAGCAGTTGGAGTGCCCGCTTCCCCTATGGCTACACCTTC.

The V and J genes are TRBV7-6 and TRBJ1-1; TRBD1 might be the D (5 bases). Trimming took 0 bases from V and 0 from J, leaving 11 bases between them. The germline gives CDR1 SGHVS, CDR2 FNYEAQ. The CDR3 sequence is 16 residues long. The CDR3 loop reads CASSLAVGRLNTEAFF. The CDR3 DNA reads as TGTGCCAGCAGCTTAGCTGTGGGACGACTGAACACTGAAGCTTTCTTT.

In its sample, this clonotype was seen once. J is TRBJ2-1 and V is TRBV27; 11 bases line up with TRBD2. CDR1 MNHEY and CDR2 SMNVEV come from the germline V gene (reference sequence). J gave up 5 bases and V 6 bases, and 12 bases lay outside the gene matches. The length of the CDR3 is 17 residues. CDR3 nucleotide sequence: TGTGCCAGCAGCACCCTAGCGGGGGGCCGAAAAAACAATGAGCAGTTCTTC. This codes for CASSTLAGGRKNNEQFF.

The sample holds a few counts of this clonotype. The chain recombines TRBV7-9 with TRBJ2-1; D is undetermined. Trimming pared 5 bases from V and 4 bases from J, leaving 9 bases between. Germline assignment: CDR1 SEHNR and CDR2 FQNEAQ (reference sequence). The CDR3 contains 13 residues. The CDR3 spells CASSEVSYNEQFF. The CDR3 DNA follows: TGTGCCAGCAGCGAAGTCAGTTACAATGAGCAGTTCTTC.

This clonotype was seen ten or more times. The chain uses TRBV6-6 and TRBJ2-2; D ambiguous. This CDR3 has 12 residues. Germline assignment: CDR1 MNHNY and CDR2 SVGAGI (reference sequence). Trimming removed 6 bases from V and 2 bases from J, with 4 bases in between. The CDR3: CASRLNTGELFF. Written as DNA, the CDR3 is TGTGCCAGCAGGTTAAACACCGGGGAGCTGTTTTTT.

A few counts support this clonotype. CDR3 DNA: TGCGCCAGCAGCTGGGACAGGGTGAGAGGGTCCTACAATGAGCAGTTCTTC. It yields the protein CASSWDRVRGSYNEQFF. This chain uses TRBV5-1 with TRBJ2-1, with 9 bases lining up with TRBD1. The CDR3 is 17 residues long. CDR1 and CDR2 from the germline V gene are SGHRS and YFSETQ. With V trimmed by 3 bases and J by 1 base, 8 bases remained unmatched.

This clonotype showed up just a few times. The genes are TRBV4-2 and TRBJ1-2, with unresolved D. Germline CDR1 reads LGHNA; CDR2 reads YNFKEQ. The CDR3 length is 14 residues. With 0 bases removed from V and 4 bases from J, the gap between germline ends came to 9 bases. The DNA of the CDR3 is TGTGCCAGCAGCCAAGATACAGCTTCCTATGGCTACACCTTC. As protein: CASSQDTASYGYTF.

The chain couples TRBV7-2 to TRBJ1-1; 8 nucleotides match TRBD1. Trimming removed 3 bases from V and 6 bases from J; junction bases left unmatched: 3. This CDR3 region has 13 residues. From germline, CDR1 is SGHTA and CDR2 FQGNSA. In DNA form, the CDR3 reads TGTGCCAGCAGCTTGACACAGGGGGCTGAAGCTTTCTTT. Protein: CASSLTQGAEAFF.

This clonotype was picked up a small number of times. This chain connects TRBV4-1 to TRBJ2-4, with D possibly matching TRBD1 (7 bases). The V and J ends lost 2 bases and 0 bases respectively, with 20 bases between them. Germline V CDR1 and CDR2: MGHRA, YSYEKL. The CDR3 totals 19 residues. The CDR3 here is CASSQSGGGGPLAKNIQYF. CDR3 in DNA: TGCGCCAGCAGCCAATCAGGGGGTGGGGGGCCTTTAGCCAAAAACATTCAGTACTTC.